The 11 T cell receptor beta chains below all came from one sample that was sequenced in a study of shared clonotypes between healthy human individuals. Sequencing was performed with immunoSEQ multiplex PCR; in TCRdb, only in-frame clones are kept and a portion is missing. The repertoire has 2 million to 2.5 million clones, around 90% of them found once; the top ten carry more than 0.35%. Sample: naive CD4+ T cells from PBMCs. Subset denoted: CD45RA+ positively selected. Receptor source: a man aged 18 to 35 in good health. Some clones in this sample may be carry-over from other donors' samples.

This clone was observed a single time. The CDR3 region is CASSSRGANTGELFF. DNA for the CDR3: TGTGCCAGCAGCTCTCGGGGGGCGAACACCGGGGAGCTGTTTTTT. The chain carries TRBV7-3 and TRBJ2-2, with 7 bases aligning to TRBD2. With 4 bases clipped from V and 0 bases from J, the junction kept 2 bases outside the gene matches. Germline loops: CDR1 SGHTA, CDR2 FQGTGA. CDR3 size: 15 residues. The entire variable domain, with the rest obtained from reference TRBV7-3 and TRBJ2-2, is as follows: GAGVSQTPSNKVTEKGKYVELRCDPISGHTALYWYRQSLGQGPEFLIYFQGTGAADDSGLPNDRFFAVRPEGSVSTLKIQRTERGDSAVYLCASSSRGANTGELFFGEGSRLTVL.

The V call is TRBV7-9, the J call TRBJ2-1, with 14 bases matching TRBD2. CDR3 size: 14 residues. The germline V gene encodes CDR1 SEHNR and CDR2 FQNEAQ (reference sequence). The CDR3 reads CASLGTSGSGEQFF. The CDR3 DNA sequence: TGTGCAAGTCTAGGGACTAGCGGGAGTGGTGAGCAGTTCTTC. The complete variable domain, with remaining parts taken from reference TRBV7-9 and TRBJ2-1, reads DTGVSQNPRHKITKRGQNVTFRCDPISEHNRLYWYRQTLGQGPEFLTYFQNEAQLEKSRLLSDRFSAERPKGSFSTLEIQRTEQGDSAMYLCASLGTSGSGEQFFGPGTRLTVL.

The chain couples TRBV7-2 to TRBJ2-4; TRBD2 aligns across 15 bases. The CDR3 consists of 16 residues. The junction had 4 bases not matched to a gene; V was cut back by 3 bases and J by 7 bases. Per germline, CDR1 SGHTA and CDR2 FQGNSA. CDR3 sequence reads: CASSFTGTSGGNIQYF. CDR3 bases: TGTGCCAGCAGCTTCACCGGGACTAGCGGGGGGAACATTCAGTACTTC.

As to this clone: Other DNA sequences of this sample code for an identical CDR3. The chain carries TRBV5-1 and TRBJ1-2; D gene ambiguous. The germline V and J ends were trimmed by 1 base and 2 bases, with 6 bases remaining between them. This CDR3 is 13 amino acids long. The germline V gene has CDR1 SGHRS and CDR2 YFSETQ. CDR3 sequence (DNA): TGCGCCAGCAGCTTGACCGAGAACTATGGCTACACCTTC. Amino acids: CASSLTENYGYTF.

The chain uses TRBV6-1 and TRBJ1-1; 8 bases are shared with TRBD1. The CDR3 runs to 13 residues. Germline CDR1 reads MNHNS; CDR2 reads SASEGT. The ends lost 7 bases at V and 6 bases at J; junction bases unmatched: 7. The CDR3 DNA reads TGTGCCAGCACTTTAGGACAGGGCCCTGAAGCTTTCTTT. This sequence encodes CASTLGQGPEAFF.

The chain recombines TRBV7-3 with TRBJ1-1; D is unresolved. In germline, CDR1 is SGHTA, CDR2 FQGTGA. This CDR3 spans 15 amino acids. Trimming shortened V by 5 bases and J by 1 base, and 14 bases separated the two germline ends. The CDR3 region has the DNA TGTGCCAGCAGCCCCCAGCCGACGGGGAACACTGAAGCTTTCTTT. This encodes CASSPQPTGNTEAFF. The full variable domain, completed using reference TRBV7-3 and TRBJ1-1, is GAGVSQTPSNKVTEKGKYVELRCDPISGHTALYWYRQSLGQGPEFLIYFQGTGAADDSGLPNDRFFAVRPEGSVSTLKIQRTERGDSAVYLCASSPQPTGNTEAFFGQGTRLTVV.

This sequence joins TRBV18 and TRBJ2-1; D is unclear. The CDR3 is 14 residues long. Germline CDR1 reads KGHSH; CDR2 reads LQKENI. V lost 0 bases and J 8 bases, leaving 11 bases between the germline ends. CDR3 DNA: TGTGCCAGCTCACCACCGAGCCCCTCCCATGAGCAGTTCTTC. Its protein product is CASSPPSPSHEQFF.

This clone was found a few times. The sample holds other DNA sequences that translate to the same CDR3. V gene TRBV6-5 combines with J gene TRBJ1-5, with 9 positions matching TRBD1. Germline CDR1 reads MNHEY; CDR2 reads SVGAGI. The CDR3 runs 14 residues. The trim removed 2 bases at V and 4 bases at J, leaving 0 bases unmatched. The CDR3 protein is CASSYGTGNQPQHF. The CDR3 coding sequence is TGTGCCAGCAGTTACGGGACAGGGAATCAGCCCCAGCATTTT.

The chain couples TRBV5-1 to TRBJ1-2; no definite D call. V lost 2 bases and J lost 4, with 12 bases in between. Germline V gene sequence: CDR1 SGHRS, CDR2 YFSETQ. This CDR3 spans 14 amino acids. The CDR3 protein is CASSFGESSYGYTF. CDR3 coding DNA: TGCGCCAGCAGCTTCGGGGAGAGTAGCTATGGCTACACCTTC.

The J gene is TRBJ1-1, the V gene TRBV7-8; D possibly corresponds to TRBD1 (5 bases). The CDR3 sequence is 14 residues long. The V gene's germline CDR1 is SGHVS and CDR2 FQNEAQ. The V and J ends lost 0 bases and 5 bases respectively, with 10 bases between them. In nucleotides, the CDR3 is TGTGCCAGCAGCTTAGCTGGGGCAAGGACTGAAGCTTTCTTT. Protein sequence: CASSLAGARTEAFF.

Regarding this clone: This CDR3 is also generated by other DNA sequences in the sample. J is TRBJ1-2 and V is TRBV28; 7 bases line up with TRBD1. The V gene end was trimmed by 5 bases and the J gene end by 4 bases; junction bases not matched to a gene: 7. CDR1 MDHEN and CDR2 SYDVKM come from the germline V gene. The CDR3 runs 14 residues. The CDR3 sequence is CASSPGDSPYGYTF. The CDR3 DNA follows: TGTGCCAGCAGTCCTGGGGACAGTCCCTATGGCTACACCTTC.